A single sample gave rise to the 27 T cell receptor beta chains below, sequenced in a study of cytomegalovirus exposure and HLA in healthy donors. Primers for the PCR totalled 60 Vbeta and 13 Jbeta. Repertoires were generated with immunoSEQ multiplex PCR, while TCRdb's copy carries only in-frame clones and drops some. This sample has more than 85,000 clones, with roughly three fifths found just once. Sequencing used PBMCs. The receptors stem from a woman in her twenties or thirties in good health and CMV-seronegative.

V is TRBV7-9 and J is TRBJ2-2; D gene unclear. The CDR3 runs to 12 residues. Deletions cut 5 bases from V and 5 bases from J, with 6 bases between. Germline V gene sequence: CDR1 SEHNR, CDR2 FQNEAQ (reference sequence). The CDR3 region is CASSPNTGELFF. The CDR3 DNA is TGTGCCAGCAGCCCCAATACCGGGGAGCTGTTTTTT.

This clone is a singleton in its sample. Different DNA sequences within this sample yield the same CDR3. Here the CDR3 DNA reads TGTGCCAGCAGATGGACAGGTGGCCGAGAGACCCAGTACTTC. Translating gives CASRWTGGRETQYF. This chain uses TRBV28 with TRBJ2-5, with TRBD1 matching over 7 bases. V was pared by 6 bases and J by 4 bases, with 8 bases of the junction left unmatched. The CDR3 is 14 residues long. Germline assignment: CDR1 MDHEN and CDR2 SYDVKM. The full variable domain, its missing parts supplied by reference TRBV28 and TRBJ2-5, is DVKVTQSSRYLVKRTGEKVFLECVQDMDHENMFWYRQDPGLGLRLIYFSYDVKMKEKGDIPEGYSVSREKKERFSLILESASTNQTSMYLCASRWTGGRETQYFGPGTRLLVL.

This clone was detected only a few times. This chain joins TRBV4-2 and TRBJ2-5, with a tentative D call TRBD2 (6 bases). Trimming stripped 6 bases from V and 1 base from J, with 12 bases between. This CDR3 has 14 residues. Germline V gene sequence: CDR1 LGHNA, CDR2 YNFKEQ. CDR3 nucleotide sequence: TGTGCCAGCAGGAACGCGGGGAGCCAAGAGACCCAGTACTTC. It codes for CASRNAGSQETQYF.

This clone was recorded a few times. The CDR3 nucleotides read TGCGCCAGCAGCTTTTCTGAGACCCAGTACTTC. This codes for CASSFSETQYF. The V gene is TRBV5-1, the J gene TRBJ2-5; D gene uncertain. V dropped 2 bases and J dropped 5 bases, with 4 bases sitting between them. The CDR3 totals 11 residues. Germline CDR1 is SGHRS and CDR2 is YFSETQ.

This clone occurred once. The CDR3 spells CASSLPGPGNTEAFF. Written as DNA, the CDR3 is TGTGCCAGCAGCCTTCCCGGGCCGGGAAACACTGAAGCTTTCTTT. V is TRBV5-4 and J is TRBJ1-1; D remains unclear. The V gene lost 4 bases and the J gene lost 2 bases, with 15 bases spanning the gap. Germline V CDR1 and CDR2: SGHNT, YYREEE (reference sequence). This CDR3 comprises 15 residues.

This clone was detected a few times. The chain has TRBV4-2 and TRBJ2-1; 9 bases align to TRBD2. This CDR3 has 17 amino acids. Unmatched junction bases numbered 11, after V lost 0 bases and J lost 8 bases. The germline gives CDR1 LGHNA, CDR2 YNFKEQ. CDR3 amino acids: CASSQDKWGGGAHEQFF. The CDR3 coding sequence is TGTGCCAGCAGCCAAGATAAGTGGGGCGGGGGGGCCCATGAGCAGTTCTTC.

This clone has only one observation. The rearrangement joins TRBV2 to TRBJ1-5, with D possibly TRBD1 on 5 matching bases. This CDR3 comprises 16 residues. Germline CDR1 reads SNHLY; CDR2 reads FYNNEI. Trimming left V 7 bases short and J 6 bases short, with 22 bases between. CDR3 loop: CASKGGTFVRTQPQHF. CDR3 sequence (DNA): TGTGCCAGCAAGGGAGGGACGTTCGTCCGTACTCAGCCCCAGCATTTT.

The chain couples TRBV7-8 to TRBJ1-1; 7 positions agree with TRBD1. Germline V CDR1 and CDR2: SGHVS, FQNEAQ. This CDR3 has 16 residues. The V and J ends lost 5 bases and 5 bases, in that order; junction bases with no gene match: 14. CDR3 residues: CASSPVTEGASTEAFF. CDR3 nucleotides: TGTGCCAGCAGCCCAGTCACGGAGGGGGCTAGTACTGAAGCTTTCTTT. Full variable domain (rest looked up from reference TRBV7-8 and TRBJ1-1): GAGVSQSPRYKVAKRGQDVALRCDPISGHVSLFWYQQALGQGPEFLTYFQNEAQLDKSGLPSDRFFAERPEGSVSTLKIQRTQQEDSAVYLCASSPVTEGASTEAFFGQGTRLTVV.

The chain couples TRBV10-1 to TRBJ2-4; 10 nucleotides match TRBD2. This CDR3 has 15 amino acids. Per the germline V gene, CDR1 is WNHNN and CDR2 is SYGVQD (reference sequence). V was clipped by 5 bases and J by 6 bases; unmatched bases: 7. CDR3 protein: CASSLLAGVGNIQYF. DNA of the CDR3: TGCGCCAGCAGTCTCCTAGCGGGAGTTGGAAACATTCAGTACTTC.

The chain is built from TRBV7-9 and TRBJ1-6; 12 bases fit TRBD1. The germline V gene encodes CDR1 SEHNR and CDR2 FQNEAQ (reference sequence). The CDR3 loop spans 16 amino acids. Trimming removed 0 bases from V and 10 bases from J; junction bases left unmatched: 4. DNA of the CDR3: TGTGCCAGCAGCTTAGCGGCAGGGACAGGGGGCTCACCCCTCCACTTT. Amino acids: CASSLAAGTGGSPLHF. The whole variable domain, remainder taken from reference TRBV7-9 and TRBJ1-6, is DTGVSQNPRHKITKRGQNVTFRCDPISEHNRLYWYRQTLGQGPEFLTYFQNEAQLEKSRLLSDRFSAERPKGSFSTLEIQRTEQGDSAMYLCASSLAAGTGGSPLHFGNGTRLTVT.

The V and J genes are TRBV5-6 and TRBJ2-7; 7 bases match TRBD2. CDR3 size: 13 residues. In germline, CDR1 is SGHDT, CDR2 YYEEEE. With V trimmed by 0 bases and J by 7 bases, 4 bases remained unmatched. The CDR3 region is CASSLGAGSEQYF. The CDR3 nucleotides are TGTGCCAGCAGCTTGGGAGCGGGGAGTGAGCAGTACTTC.

This chain links TRBV6-6 with TRBJ2-7; 7 bases map to TRBD1. The V and J ends lost 4 bases and 0 bases, in that order; junction bases with no gene match: 6. The CDR3 is 15 amino acids. CDR1 and CDR2 from the germline V gene are MNHNY and SVGAGI (reference sequence). The CDR3 DNA reads TGTGCCAGCAGTTCAACAGGGGTGGCCTCCTACGAGCAGTACTTC. This translates into CASSSTGVASYEQYF.

This chain links TRBV5-1 with TRBJ2-1, with 16 nucleotides matching TRBD2. Trimming cost V 4 bases and J 3 bases; bases outside gene matches: 16. This CDR3 is built from 21 residues. Germline V lookup: CDR1 SGHRS, CDR2 YFSETQ. The DNA for the CDR3 is TGCGCCAGCAGCCAATTCCAGGGACTAGCGGGAGGGAGCCACCTCTACAATGAGCAGTTCTTC. It is translated as CASSQFQGLAGGSHLYNEQFF.

This clone showed up just a few times. The chain is built from TRBV7-2 and TRBJ2-7, with 9 positions matching TRBD1. Per germline, CDR1 SGHTA and CDR2 FQGNSA. The CDR3 is made up of 16 amino acids. After removal of 7 bases from V and 11 bases from J, the junction contained 21 bases not matched to a gene. CDR3 DNA: TGTGCCAGCACCAACGGCCTAGGGGGACAGGGAGGATTGAAGTACTTC. Protein: CASTNGLGGQGGLKYF.

The chain recombines TRBV4-2 with TRBJ2-1; no reliable D call. The CDR3 length is 15 residues. Germline V gives CDR1 LGHNA, CDR2 YNFKEQ. Trimming removed 0 bases from V and 3 bases from J, with 9 bases in between. CDR3 in amino acids: CASSQEHEVYNEQFF. DNA of the CDR3: TGTGCCAGCAGCCAAGAACACGAAGTCTACAATGAGCAGTTCTTC.

This chain links TRBV5-1 with TRBJ2-2; 11 bases match TRBD2. V dropped 6 bases and J dropped 1; count of bases not matched to a gene: 5. Germline values: CDR1 SGHRS, CDR2 YFSETQ. This CDR3 region has 16 residues. The CDR3 here is CASNSGGAGNTGELFF. CDR3 nucleotide sequence: TGCGCCAGCAATAGCGGGGGGGCCGGGAACACCGGGGAGCTGTTTTTT.

The chain links TRBV7-9 to TRBJ2-5, with 8 bases aligning to TRBD2. CDR1 and CDR2 (germline): SEHNR, FQNEAQ (reference sequence). J was trimmed by 2 bases and V by 2 bases; bases with no gene match: 7. This CDR3 region has 16 residues. This chain's CDR3 is CASSLRVSGGQETQYF. CDR3 nucleotide sequence: TGTGCCAGCAGCTTACGTGTCAGCGGGGGACAAGAGACCCAGTACTTC. The complete variable domain, with remaining parts taken from reference TRBV7-9 and TRBJ2-5, reads DTGVSQNPRHKITKRGQNVTFRCDPISEHNRLYWYRQTLGQGPEFLTYFQNEAQLEKSRLLSDRFSAERPKGSFSTLEIQRTEQGDSAMYLCASSLRVSGGQETQYFGPGTRLLVL.

The chain couples TRBV7-9 to TRBJ1-2; D is uncertain. V was clipped by 2 bases and J by 6 bases, with 7 bases between them. CDR3 length equals 12 residues. CDR1 is SEHNR, CDR2 FQNEAQ, per germline (reference sequence). The DNA for the CDR3 is TGTGCCAGCAGCTTACAGGCTGATGGCTACACCTTC. Protein: CASSLQADGYTF.

This chain links TRBV7-6 with TRBJ1-2; TRBD1 agrees at 8 bases. V was clipped by 2 bases and J by 3 bases; unmatched bases: 5. This CDR3 region has 15 residues. Germline CDR1 and CDR2: SGHVS and FNYEAQ. The CDR3 DNA reads TGTGCCAGCAGCTTAAGAGCGGACAGGGACTATGGCTACACCTTC. Its protein is CASSLRADRDYGYTF.

This clone has more than one count but fewer than ten. The chain employs TRBV5-1 and TRBJ2-6; D is perhaps TRBD2 (5 bases). V dropped 4 bases and J dropped 0 bases, with 11 bases sitting between them. CDR1 and CDR2 from the germline V gene are SGHRS and YFSETQ. The CDR3 has 16 residues. The CDR3 spells CASSPGYPSGANVLTF. CDR3 DNA: TGCGCCAGCAGCCCGGGGTACCCCTCTGGGGCCAACGTCCTGACTTTC.

This clone appeared a single time. V usage is TRBV5-6 and J usage is TRBJ1-4, with D unclear. There are 15 residues in the CDR3. Looked up from germline, CDR1 is SGHDT and CDR2 is YYEEEE. V was trimmed by 6 bases and J by 3 bases, leaving 15 bases between them. The CDR3: CASTDSGGANEKLFF. DNA for the CDR3: TGTGCCAGCACCGATTCGGGTGGTGCTAATGAAAAACTGTTTTTT.

The chain is built from TRBV5-4 and TRBJ2-1; D is perhaps TRBD2 (7 bases). The ends were cut back, 2 bases at V and 7 bases at J, with 16 bases in the middle. Germline values: CDR1 SGHNT, CDR2 YYREEE (reference sequence). The CDR3 contains 15 residues. The CDR3 DNA reads as TGTGCCAGCAGCTTCATCGGGGGGCTCAAGAATGAGCAGTTCTTC. This codes for CASSFIGGLKNEQFF.

The V and J genes are TRBV28 and TRBJ1-6; D perhaps matches TRBD1 (5 bases). This CDR3 has 12 amino acids. With 3 bases removed from V and 9 bases from J, the gap between germline ends came to 6 bases. The germline CDR1 and CDR2 sequences are MDHEN and SYDVKM. CDR3 in DNA: TGTGCCAGCAGTTTTCAGGGTTCACCCCTCCACTTT. Amino acid sequence: CASSFQGSPLHF.

J is TRBJ1-1 and V is TRBV6-5; no clear D. Between the trimmed V and J ends, which lost 0 bases and 3 bases, there was a span of 11 bases. Germline V CDR1 and CDR2: MNHEY, SVGAGI. The CDR3 contains 15 residues. In nucleotides, the CDR3 is TGTGCCAGCAGTTACTCGATGCTTGGGCACACTGAAGCTTTCTTT. Protein: CASSYSMLGHTEAFF.

V and J are TRBV5-1 and TRBJ1-4, with a possible D match to TRBD1 (6 bases). CDR1 is SGHRS and CDR2 is YFSETQ in the germline V gene. The CDR3 contains 17 residues. Trimming took off 2 bases at V and 0 bases at J, with 14 bases between the two ends. CDR3 coding DNA: TGCGCCAGCAGCTTAAAGACAGGCCCTGCAACTAATGAAAAACTGTTTTTT. It translates to CASSLKTGPATNEKLFF. Combining the CDR3 with reference TRBV5-1 and TRBJ1-4 gives the whole variable domain KAGVTQTPRYLIKTRGQQVTLSCSPISGHRSVSWYQQTPGQGLQFLFEYFSETQRNKGNFPGRFSGRQFSNSRSEMNVSTLELGDSALYLCASSLKTGPATNEKLFFGSGTQLSVL.

The chain couples TRBV30 to TRBJ2-7; maybe TRBD2 (5 bases). This CDR3 region has 14 residues. Looked up from germline, CDR1 is GTSNPN and CDR2 is SVGIG (reference sequence). Trimming took 2 bases from V and 0 from J, leaving 11 bases between them. CDR3 nucleotide sequence: TGTGCCTGGAGTCGGAGCGGCAGCTCCTACGAGCAGTACTTC. This gives the protein CAWSRSGSSYEQYF.

This clone came up a few times. The CDR3 spells CASSSTDSSTSYYGYTF. CDR3 nucleotides: TGTGCCAGCAGTTCCACGGACAGCTCGACTTCCTACTATGGCTACACCTTC. This sequence joins TRBV28 and TRBJ1-2; D is possibly TRBD1 (6 bases). CDR1 is MDHEN and CDR2 is SYDVKM in the germline V gene. With 4 bases removed from V and 3 bases from J, the gap between germline ends came to 21 bases. The CDR3 has 17 residues.